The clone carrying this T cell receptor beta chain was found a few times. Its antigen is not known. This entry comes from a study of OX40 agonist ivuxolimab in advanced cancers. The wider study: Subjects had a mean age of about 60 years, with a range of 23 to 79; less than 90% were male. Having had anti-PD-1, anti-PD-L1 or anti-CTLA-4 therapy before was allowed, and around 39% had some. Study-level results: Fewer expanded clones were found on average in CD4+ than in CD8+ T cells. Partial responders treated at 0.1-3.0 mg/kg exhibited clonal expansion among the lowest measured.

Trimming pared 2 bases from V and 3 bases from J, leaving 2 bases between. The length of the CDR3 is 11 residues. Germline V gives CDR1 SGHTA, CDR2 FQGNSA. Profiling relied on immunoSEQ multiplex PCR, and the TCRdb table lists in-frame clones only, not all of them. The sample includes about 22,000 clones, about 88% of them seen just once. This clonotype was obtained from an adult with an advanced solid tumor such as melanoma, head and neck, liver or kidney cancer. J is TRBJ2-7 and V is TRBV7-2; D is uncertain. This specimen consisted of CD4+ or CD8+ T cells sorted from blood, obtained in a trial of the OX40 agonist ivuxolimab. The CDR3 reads CASSLYYEQYF. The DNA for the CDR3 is TGTGCCAGCAGCTTATACTACGAGCAGTACTTC. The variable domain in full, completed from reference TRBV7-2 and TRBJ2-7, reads GAGVSQSPSNKVTEKGKDVELRCDPISGHTALYWYRQSLGQGLEFLIYFQGNSAPDKSGLPSDRFSAERTGGSVSTLTIQRTQQEDSAVYLCASSLYYEQYFGPGTRLTVT.